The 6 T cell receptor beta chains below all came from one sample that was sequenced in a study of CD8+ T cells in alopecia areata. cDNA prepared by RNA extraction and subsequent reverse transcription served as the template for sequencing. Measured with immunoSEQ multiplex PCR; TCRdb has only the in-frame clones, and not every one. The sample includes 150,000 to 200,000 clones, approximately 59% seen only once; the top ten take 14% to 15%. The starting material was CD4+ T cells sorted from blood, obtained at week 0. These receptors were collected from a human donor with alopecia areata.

CDR3 amino acids: CSALWPLDGDTQYF. The DNA for the CDR3 is TGCAGCGCCCTGTGGCCCCTCGATGGGGATACGCAGTATTTT. The chain employs TRBV29-1 and TRBJ2-3; no firm D call. V was pared by 7 bases and J by 6 bases, with 20 bases between. This CDR3 is built from 14 residues. Germline loops: CDR1 SQVTM, CDR2 ANQGSEA.

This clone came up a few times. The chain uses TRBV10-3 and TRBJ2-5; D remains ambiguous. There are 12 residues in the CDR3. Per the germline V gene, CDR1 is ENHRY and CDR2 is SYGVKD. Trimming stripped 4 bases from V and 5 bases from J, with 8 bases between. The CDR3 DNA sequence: TGTGCCATCAGTGGGTTATCGGAGACCCAGTACTTC. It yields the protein CAISGLSETQYF.

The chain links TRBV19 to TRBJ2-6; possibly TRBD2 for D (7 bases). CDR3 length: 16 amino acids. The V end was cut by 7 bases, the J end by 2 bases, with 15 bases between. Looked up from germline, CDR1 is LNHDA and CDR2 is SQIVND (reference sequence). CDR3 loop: CASTLGGAAGANVLTF. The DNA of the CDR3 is TGTGCCAGTACCCTAGGGGGGGCAGCTGGGGCCAACGTCCTGACTTTC. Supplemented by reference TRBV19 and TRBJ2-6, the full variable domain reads DGGITQSPKYLFRKEGQNVTLSCEQNLNHDAMYWYRQDPGQGLRLIYYSQIVNDFQKGDIAEGYSVSREKKESFPLTVTSAQKNPTAFYLCASTLGGAAGANVLTFGAGSRLTVL.

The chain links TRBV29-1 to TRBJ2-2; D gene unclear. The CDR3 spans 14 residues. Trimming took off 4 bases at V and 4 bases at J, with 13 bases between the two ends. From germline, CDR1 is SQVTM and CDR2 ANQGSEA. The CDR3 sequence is CSVGSLGTTGELFF. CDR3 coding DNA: TGCAGCGTTGGATCTCTGGGAACCACCGGGGAGCTGTTTTTT.

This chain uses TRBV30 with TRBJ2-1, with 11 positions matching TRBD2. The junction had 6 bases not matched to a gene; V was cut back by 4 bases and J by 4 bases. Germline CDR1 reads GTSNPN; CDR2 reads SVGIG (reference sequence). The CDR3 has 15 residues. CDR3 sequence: CAWKGLAGGYNEQFF. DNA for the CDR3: TGTGCCTGGAAGGGGCTAGCGGGGGGATACAATGAGCAGTTCTTC.

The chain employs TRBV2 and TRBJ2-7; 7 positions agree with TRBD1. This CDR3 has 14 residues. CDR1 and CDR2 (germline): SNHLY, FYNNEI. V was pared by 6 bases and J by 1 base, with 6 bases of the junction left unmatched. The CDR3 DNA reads TGTGCCAGCAGACCGCCGGGACAGTCCTACGAGCAGTACTTC. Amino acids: CASRPPGQSYEQYF.